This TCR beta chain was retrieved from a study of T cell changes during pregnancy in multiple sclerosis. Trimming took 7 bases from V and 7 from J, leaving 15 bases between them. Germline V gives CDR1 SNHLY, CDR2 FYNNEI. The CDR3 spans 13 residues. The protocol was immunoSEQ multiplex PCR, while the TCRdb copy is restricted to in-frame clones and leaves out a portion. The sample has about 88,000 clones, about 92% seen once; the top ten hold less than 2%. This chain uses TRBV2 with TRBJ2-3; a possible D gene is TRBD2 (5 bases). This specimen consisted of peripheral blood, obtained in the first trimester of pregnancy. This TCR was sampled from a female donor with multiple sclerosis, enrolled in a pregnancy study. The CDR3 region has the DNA TGTGCCAGCACTGCGGGCCCCCCCTATACGCAGTATTTT. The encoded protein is CASTAGPPYTQYF.